Listed here is a single T cell receptor beta chain. Germline CDR1 SNHLY, CDR2 FYNNEI. V shed 7 bases and J 3 bases; nucleotides not matched to a gene: 9. This CDR3 is built from 17 residues. TCR beta CDR3 regions were amplified from RNA transcripts. The primer set for the first-round RT-PCR of the TCR CDR3 was HTBI. TCRdb re-analysed the multiplex PCR reads in MiXCR, keeping a single row per CDR3 protein. The sample comprises approximately 870,000 distinct CDR3 sequences, 38% of which are singletons, and approximately 8.7% rests with the top ten. These patients, aged 18 to 65, had recently diagnosed hyperthyroidism lasting under 2 months. The data were obtained in a study of T cells in Graves' hyperthyroidism and ophthalmopathy.

This clonotype was sampled from a man younger than 35 with Graves' hyperthyroidism. The gene calls are TRBV2 and TRBJ2-2; 12 bases match TRBD1. Sample: blood. CDR3 bases: TGTGCCAGCAAACCGGGACAGGGGGCGCGGGACACCGGGGAGCTGTTTTTT. This codes for CASKPGQGARDTGELFF.